This T cell receptor (beta chain) was profiled in a study of blood T cell repertoires in COVID-19. Study-level background: The United States, Italy and Spain were the sources of the acute and convalescent COVID-19 samples. PBMCs, B-cell-depleted T cells, or T cells were the source of the cDNA or gDNA that made up the material.

Original methodology: For nucleated cells, counts were estimated from reference gene primer amplification. The data were produced by immunoSEQ multiplex PCR, yet TCRdb's version contains in-frame clones alone and is incomplete. For V, J and clone size, that table is used; D and trimming come from the DNA. The repertoire holds 30,000 or so clones, with 85% to 90% as singletons. The germline CDR1 and CDR2 sequences are SGHDT and YYEEEE. The CDR3 totals 14 residues. Trimming at V came to 3 bases and at J to 0 bases, leaving 2 bases not matched to a gene. V and J are TRBV5-6 and TRBJ1-2, with TRBD1 identical over 7 bases. This sequence originates from an older man with acute or convalescent COVID-19. Sequenced material: peripheral blood. The CDR3 nucleotides read TGTGCCAGCAGCTGGACAGGTTCTAACTATGGCTACACCTTC. The encoded protein is CASSWTGSNYGYTF.